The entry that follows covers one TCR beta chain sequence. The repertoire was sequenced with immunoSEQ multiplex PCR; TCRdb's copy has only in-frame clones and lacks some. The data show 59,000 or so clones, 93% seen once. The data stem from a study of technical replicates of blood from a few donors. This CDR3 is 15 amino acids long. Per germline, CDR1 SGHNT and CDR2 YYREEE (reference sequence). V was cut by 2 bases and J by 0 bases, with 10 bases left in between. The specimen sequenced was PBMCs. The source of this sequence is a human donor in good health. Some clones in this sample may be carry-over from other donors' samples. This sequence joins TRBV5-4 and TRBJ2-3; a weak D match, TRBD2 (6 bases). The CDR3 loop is CASSFQGTSTDTQYF. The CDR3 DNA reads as TGTGCCAGCAGCTTCCAAGGGACTAGCACAGATACGCAGTATTTT.